This T cell receptor (beta chain) was sequenced during a study of blood T cell repertoires in COVID-19. Clones were sequenced by immunoSEQ multiplex PCR, and TCRdb holds only the in-frame ones, with some missing. In the table there are roughly 59,000 clones, 76% of which are singletons. This clone was counted only a few times. CDR1 and CDR2 from the germline V gene are MNHEY and SMNVEV (reference sequence). This CDR3 has 17 residues. V lost 6 bases to trimming and J lost 5 bases; unmatched junction nucleotides: 11. The sequenced sample consisted of peripheral blood. The receptor comes from a woman aged 50 to 60 with active or convalescent COVID-19. The V call is TRBV27, the J call TRBJ2-7, with 15 bases identical to TRBD2. CDR3 coding DNA: TGTGCCAGCAGGACACCGGGACTAGCGGGAGGTCAGAACGAGCAGTACTTC. This sequence encodes CASRTPGLAGGQNEQYF.